The rows below give T cell receptor beta chains drawn from one sample of a study of blood T cell repertoires in COVID-19. Method: immunoSEQ multiplex PCR; TCRdb's copy keeps in-frame clones and lacks some. This sample has fewer than 75,000 clones, with around nine tenths found just once. Input material: peripheral blood. Every receptor here comes from a man aged 60-69 years with acute or convalescent COVID-19. The CDR3 runs from the conserved cysteine through the conserved F or W. D genes are given only for firm matches.

TRBJ1-1,TRBD1,TRBV19,CASTATGDTEAFF
TRBJ1-5,NA,TRBV6-5,CAANTGYSNQPQHF
TRBJ2-2,TRBD2,TRBV5-6,CASSLGSGVTGELFF
TRBJ1-2,NA,TRBV20-1,CSALYGYTF
TRBJ1-5,NA,TRBV12-3/TRBV12-4,CASRLAGVQPQHF
TRBJ2-7,NA,TRBV20-1,CSAMWGREQYF
TRBJ1-6,TRBD1,TRBV5-1,CASSSGQGAISPLHF
TRBJ2-7,NA,TRBV19,CASSIPSSGQIEQYF
TRBJ1-2,NA,TRBV19,CASINTGTTTGYTF
TRBJ2-3,NA,TRBV7-2,CASRFTRSTDTQYF
TRBJ1-1,NA,TRBV4-2,CASSREMNTEAFF